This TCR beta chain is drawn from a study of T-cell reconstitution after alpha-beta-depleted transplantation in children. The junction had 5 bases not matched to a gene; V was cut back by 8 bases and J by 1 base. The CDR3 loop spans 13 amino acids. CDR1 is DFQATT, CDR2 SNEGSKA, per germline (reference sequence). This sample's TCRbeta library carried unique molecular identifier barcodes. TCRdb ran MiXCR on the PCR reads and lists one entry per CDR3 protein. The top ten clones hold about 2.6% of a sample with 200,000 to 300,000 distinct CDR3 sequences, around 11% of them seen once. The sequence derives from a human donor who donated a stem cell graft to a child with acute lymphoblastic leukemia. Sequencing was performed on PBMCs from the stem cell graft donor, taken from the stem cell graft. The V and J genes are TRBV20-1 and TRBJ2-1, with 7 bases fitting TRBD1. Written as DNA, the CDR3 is TGCAGTCTGGACAGGATGTCCTACAATGAGCAGTTCTTC. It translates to CSLDRMSYNEQFF.